Its frequency marks the clone carrying this T cell receptor (beta chain) as medium-sized. The CDR3 is cut off 3 residues early in the read; its end comes from the germline J gene. The data are from a study of T cells in women clearing cervical HPV infection. Study overall: Only a few women had HLA typing results available.

Germline V gene lookup returns CDR1 SQVTM and CDR2 ANQGSEA. Trimming pared 6 bases from V and 7 bases from J, leaving 16 bases between. The CDR3 runs 13 residues. The table came from immunoSEQ multiplex PCR; TCRdb's copy has only in-frame clones and leaves some out. This sample contains approximately 41,000 clones. Sequenced material: blood buffy coat. The V call is TRBV29-1, the J call TRBJ1-5, with D possibly matching TRBD1 (6 bases). The TCR comes from a woman between 18 and 70 years old with a cervical HPV16 infection that either progressed to CIN3+ or cleared (not recorded which). CDR3 region: CSVQQGSEQPQHF. The DNA read from the CDR3 is TGCAGCGTCCAACAGGGTTCCGAGCAGCCC. The full variable domain, rest sourced from reference TRBV29-1 and TRBJ1-5, is SAVISQKPSRDICQRGTSLTIQCQVDSQVTMMFWYRQQPGQSLTLIATANQGSEATYESGFVIDKFPISRPNLTFSTLTVSNMSPEDSSIYLCSVQQGSEQPQHFGDGTRLSIL.